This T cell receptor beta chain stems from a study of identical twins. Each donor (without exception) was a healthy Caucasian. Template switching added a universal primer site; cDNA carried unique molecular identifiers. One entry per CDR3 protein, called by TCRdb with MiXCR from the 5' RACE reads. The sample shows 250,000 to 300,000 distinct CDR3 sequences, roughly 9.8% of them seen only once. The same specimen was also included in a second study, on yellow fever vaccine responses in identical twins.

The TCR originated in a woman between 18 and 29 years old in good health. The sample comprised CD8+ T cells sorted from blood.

CDR3 sequence reads: CASRRDFRQETQYF. CDR3 nucleotides: TGTGCCAGCAGACGGGACTTCCGCCAAGAGACCCAGTACTTC. The rearrangement uses TRBV27 and TRBJ2-5, with a tentative D call TRBD2 (6 bases). Germline V CDR1 and CDR2: MNHEY, SMNVEV (reference sequence). This CDR3 comprises 14 residues. V gave up 6 bases and J gave up 1 base, with 12 bases separating them.